Each of the 18 T cell receptor beta chains below was sequenced from the same sample in a study of cytomegalovirus exposure and HLA in healthy donors. Amplification used 60 Vbeta primers and 13 Jbeta primers. Sequencing was performed with immunoSEQ multiplex PCR; in TCRdb, only in-frame clones are kept and a portion is missing. The sample contains about 140,000 clones, roughly three quarters of which appear only once. Sample: PBMCs. The source is a woman aged 50 to 60 in good health and CMV-seronegative.

The J gene is TRBJ1-4, the V gene TRBV7-6; no reliable D call. This CDR3 has 15 residues. The germline CDR1 and CDR2 sequences are SGHVS and FNYEAQ. V was trimmed by 1 base and J by 7 bases, leaving 13 bases between them. CDR3 DNA sequence: TGTGCCAGCAGCTTAGACGGTAAAATCGGTGAAAAACTGTTTTTT. It specifies CASSLDGKIGEKLFF.

This clone has a handful of counts. This sequence joins TRBV5-6 and TRBJ2-7, with D perhaps matching TRBD1 (6 bases). The germline gives CDR1 SGHDT, CDR2 YYEEEE. The CDR3 covers 14 residues. V lost 0 bases to trimming and J lost 3 bases, with 10 bases between them. The CDR3: CASSLGTAGYEQYF. The CDR3 region has the DNA TGTGCCAGCAGCTTGGGGACAGCTGGCTACGAGCAGTACTTC.

V usage is TRBV19 and J usage is TRBJ1-5; D gene uncertain. Trimming left V 6 bases short and J 4 bases short, with 19 bases between. Germline V lookup: CDR1 LNHDA, CDR2 SQIVND (reference sequence). The length of the CDR3 is 16 residues. The CDR3: CASRWNREGINQPQHF. In DNA form, the CDR3 reads TGTGCCAGTAGATGGAACCGGGAAGGCATAAATCAGCCCCAGCATTTT.

V gene TRBV27 combines with J gene TRBJ2-7; 9 bases match TRBD1. The V and J ends lost 1 base and 1 base, in that order; junction bases with no gene match: 5. Looked up from germline, CDR1 is MNHEY and CDR2 is SMNVEV (reference sequence). CDR3 length: 16 amino acids. DNA of the CDR3: TGTGCCAGCAGTTTATTGGGACAGGGTTTTTCCTACGAGCAGTACTTC. Translated: CASSLLGQGFSYEQYF.

This clone was observed a single time. The chain couples TRBV7-9 to TRBJ1-2; D gene uncertain. The CDR3 sequence is 13 residues long. The germline V gene encodes CDR1 SEHNR and CDR2 FQNEAQ (reference sequence). The V end lost 1 base, the J end lost 4 bases, and 7 bases lay between the germline ends. CDR3 in DNA: TGTGCCAGCAGCTTAGGAGGCCCCTATGGCTACACCTTC. Its translation: CASSLGGPYGYTF.

Only a few counts were recorded for this clone. This sequence joins TRBV6-1 and TRBJ2-3, with 7 nucleotides matching TRBD2. CDR1 is MNHNS, CDR2 SASEGT, per germline. This CDR3 is 14 amino acids long. Trimming removed 3 bases from V and 7 bases from J; junction bases left unmatched: 7. In DNA, the CDR3 is TGTGCCAGCAGTGACGAGCGGGGCTTATATACGCAGTATTTT. Its translation: CASSDERGLYTQYF.

The genes are TRBV4-1 and TRBJ1-2; TRBD1 aligns across 7 bases. Germline CDR1 reads MGHRA; CDR2 reads YSYEKL. Unmatched junction bases numbered 12, after V lost 4 bases and J lost 4 bases. The CDR3 contains 16 residues. The CDR3 bases are TGCGCCAGCAGCCGGGAGACAGGGATTGGAGGCTATGGCTACACCTTC. The encoded protein is CASSRETGIGGYGYTF.

In DNA, the CDR3 is TGTGCCAGCAGTTATCCGGGACAGGGATCCGACGAGCAGTACTTC. Translation gives CASSYPGQGSDEQYF. V gene TRBV6-5 combines with J gene TRBJ2-7; 9 nucleotides align to TRBD1. The length of the CDR3 is 15 residues. Losses at the gene ends were 3 bases for V and 5 bases for J; bases not matched to a gene: 8. The germline V gene encodes CDR1 MNHEY and CDR2 SVGAGI.

The chain joins TRBV5-4 to TRBJ2-7, with TRBD1 identical over 9 bases. Unmatched junction bases numbered 4, after V lost 5 bases and J lost 1 base. In germline, CDR1 is SGHNT, CDR2 YYREEE (reference sequence). There are 14 residues in the CDR3. CDR3 in amino acids: CASRSDRGSYEQYF. The CDR3 DNA reads TGTGCCAGCAGATCGGACAGGGGTTCCTACGAGCAGTACTTC.

There are a few counts of this clone. The V and J genes are TRBV12-5 and TRBJ1-3; D ambiguous. The V end was cut by 1 base, the J end by 4 bases, with 11 bases between. The germline CDR1 and CDR2 sequences are LGHNT and FRNRAP. This CDR3 contains 15 residues. The CDR3 DNA is TGTGCTAGTGGTTTGGGAAGTCAGCGGGGAAACACCATATATTTT. Translation: CASGLGSQRGNTIYF.

The chain recombines TRBV5-8 with TRBJ1-5; no definite D call. The CDR3 contains 16 residues. Germline V gene lookup returns CDR1 SGHTS and CDR2 YDEGEE. Trimming took off 4 bases at V and 0 bases at J, with 14 bases between the two ends. CDR3 bases: TGTGCCAGCAGCCCAAAGACATTCTATAGCAATCAGCCCCAGCATTTT. Its translation: CASSPKTFYSNQPQHF.

The sample holds a few counts of this clone. The chain combines TRBV9 with TRBJ2-2; maybe TRBD2 (5 bases). The CDR3 length is 16 residues. Germline V lookup: CDR1 SGDLS, CDR2 YYNGEE. Trimming removed 0 bases from V and 6 bases from J, with 15 bases in between. The CDR3 sequence: CASSVDLDSTAGELFF. In DNA form, the CDR3 reads TGTGCCAGCAGCGTAGACCTGGACTCGACCGCCGGGGAGCTGTTTTTT.

The chain carries TRBV19 and TRBJ2-3, with D possibly TRBD1 on 6 matching bases. V shed 5 bases and J shed 1 base, with 16 bases lying between them. The CDR3 sequence is 16 residues long. CDR1 and CDR2 from the germline V gene are LNHDA and SQIVND (reference sequence). For the CDR3, the DNA is TGTGCCAGTAGTTTCCTGAGGGGGTCTGGCACAGATACGCAGTATTTT. This translates into CASSFLRGSGTDTQYF.

This clone came up once. The J gene is TRBJ2-3, the V gene TRBV7-8; possible D gene TRBD2, 6 bases. The CDR3 extends over 18 amino acids. V lost 11 bases and J lost 1, with 28 bases in between. The germline V gene has CDR1 SGHVS and CDR2 FQNEAQ. CDR3 nucleotides: TGTGCCGTTCGACGGGAGCAGGGCCCTAATTACGGCACAGATACGCAGTATTTT. This sequence encodes CAVRREQGPNYGTDTQYF. Combining the CDR3 with reference TRBV7-8 and TRBJ2-3 gives the whole variable domain GAGVSQSPRYKVAKRGQDVALRCDPISGHVSLFWYQQALGQGPEFLTYFQNEAQLDKSGLPSDRFFAERPEGSVSTLKIQRTQQEDSAVYLCAVRREQGPNYGTDTQYFGPGTRLTVL.

The chain has TRBV18 and TRBJ2-3; the match to TRBD2 covers 10 bases. Germline CDR1 KGHSH, CDR2 LQKENI. Trimming cost V 6 bases and J 4 bases; bases outside gene matches: 10. This CDR3 comprises 16 residues. CDR3 nucleotide sequence: TGTGCCAGCTCCCTAGCGGCTAGCGGGGGTTCAGATACGCAGTATTTT. Translating gives CASSLAASGGSDTQYF.

The chain combines TRBV9 with TRBJ2-2; perhaps TRBD2 as D (6 bases). This CDR3 spans 16 amino acids. CDR1 and CDR2 from the germline V gene are SGDLS and YYNGEE. The V and J ends lost 1 base and 7 bases respectively, with 17 bases between them. The CDR3 bases are TGTGCCAGCAGCGTATCCGGGGGAAACGAGGGCGGGGAGCTGTTTTTT. This encodes CASSVSGGNEGGELFF.

This chain uses TRBV6-5 with TRBJ2-1; possibly TRBD2 for D (7 bases). Germline CDR1 MNHEY, CDR2 SVGAGI. Trimming took off 4 bases at V and 10 bases at J, with 14 bases between the two ends. This CDR3 comprises 13 residues. CDR3 sequence reads: CASSWGGQFEQFF. The CDR3 bases are TGTGCCAGCAGTTGGGGGGGCCAGTTCGAGCAGTTCTTC.

In this sample, this clone turned up once. The V and J genes are TRBV15 and TRBJ1-1; D unclear. Trimming removed 7 bases from V and 7 bases from J, with 10 bases in between. Looked up from germline, CDR1 is LNHNV and CDR2 is YYDKDF (reference sequence). The CDR3 loop spans 11 amino acids. The CDR3 bases are TGTGCCACCAACCCATACTATGAAGCTTTCTTT. Amino acids: CATNPYYEAFF.